The 23 T cell receptor beta chains in this list originate from one sample, sequenced in a study of T-cell reconstitution after alpha-beta-depleted transplantation in children. Construction of the TCRbeta library involved unique molecular identifiers. TCRdb re-called the PCR reads through MiXCR, storing one row per CDR3 protein. The sample consists of roughly 200,000 distinct CDR3 sequences, roughly 11% of them appearing once. The sequencing used PBMCs, collected before TCRalphabeta/CD19-depleted stem cell transplant. All receptors derive from a child less than two years old with acute myeloid leukemia, due to receive a stem cell transplant.

This clonotype was picked up many times. The V gene is TRBV11-2, the J gene TRBJ2-7, with TRBD2 identical over 8 bases. J was trimmed by 5 bases and V by 7 bases; bases with no gene match: 13. This CDR3 has 15 residues. Germline CDR1 and CDR2: SGHAT and FQNNGV. CDR3 loop: CASTLDIAGNNEQYF. The DNA of the CDR3 is TGTGCCAGCACCCTTGATATAGCGGGAAACAACGAGCAGTACTTC. The complete variable domain, with remaining parts taken from reference TRBV11-2 and TRBJ2-7, reads EAGVAQSPRYKIIEKRQSVAFWCNPISGHATLYWYQQILGQGPKLLIQFQNNGVVDDSQLPKDRFSAERLKGVDSTLKIQPAKLEDSAVYLCASTLDIAGNNEQYFGPGTRLTVT.

This clonotype appeared many times. This chain joins TRBV19 and TRBJ1-5, with 9 bases that match TRBD1. The CDR3 extends over 13 amino acids. With V trimmed by 10 bases and J by 7 bases, 8 bases remained unmatched. CDR1 and CDR2 (germline): LNHDA, SQIVND (reference sequence). CDR3 in DNA: TGTGCCATGGGCGGGACAGGGAAACAGCCCCAGCATTTT. This gives the protein CAMGGTGKQPQHF.

This clonotype appeared once. A read error may explain this, as a much larger clone is one base away. The chain recombines TRBV10-3 with TRBJ2-5, with 9 positions matching TRBD2. This CDR3 spans 15 amino acids. In germline, CDR1 is ENHRY, CDR2 SYGVKD. DNA of the CDR3: TGTGCCAGCAGTTCACGGGGACTAGCTCAAGAGACCCAGTACTTC. As protein: CASSSRGLAQETQYF.

This clonotype was observed at least ten times. The chain recombines TRBV29-1 with TRBJ2-7, with 10 bases lining up with TRBD1. The CDR3 loop spans 14 amino acids. Per the germline V gene, CDR1 is SQVTM and CDR2 is ANQGSEA. The V and J ends lost 4 bases and 2 bases, in that order; junction bases with no gene match: 5. The CDR3 loop reads CSVVRDRGPYEQYF. CDR3 nucleotides: TGCAGCGTTGTAAGGGACAGGGGCCCCTACGAGCAGTACTTC.

This clonotype was detected ten times or more. The rearrangement joins TRBV14 to TRBJ1-1, with a weak D call TRBD1 (5 bases). V lost 0 bases and J 4 bases, leaving 6 bases between the germline ends. The CDR3 extends over 13 amino acids. Germline CDR1 SGHDN, CDR2 FVKESK. CDR3 loop: CASSQDRVTEAFF. The CDR3 DNA sequence: TGTGCCAGCAGCCAAGACAGGGTCACTGAAGCTTTCTTT.

The chain joins TRBV12-3 or TRBV12-4 to TRBJ2-3, with 8 bases aligning to TRBD1. This CDR3 contains 14 residues. Losses at the gene ends were 7 bases for V and 6 bases for J; bases not matched to a gene: 9. CDR3 in DNA: TGTGCCAGCACCCCGGGACAGGTTGGGGATACGCAGTATTTT. Translating gives CASTPGQVGDTQYF.

This clonotype was seen many times. V is TRBV20-1 and J is TRBJ2-1; 7 nucleotides align to TRBD1. J gave up 6 bases and V 4 bases, and 12 bases lay outside the gene matches. The CDR3 is 15 amino acids. Germline CDR1 DFQATT, CDR2 SNEGSKA (reference sequence). CDR3 nucleotides: TGCAGTGCTAAAGAGGCCCACAGGGGTGGCAATGAGCAGTTCTTC. Protein: CSAKEAHRGGNEQFF.

This clonotype was recorded many times. This chain joins TRBV2 and TRBJ2-1; 9 positions agree with TRBD2. The germline gives CDR1 SNHLY, CDR2 FYNNEI. The V and J ends lost 6 bases and 5 bases, in that order; junction bases with no gene match: 8. The CDR3 runs 15 residues. The CDR3 DNA is TGTGCCAGCAGACCCTCCCAGCGGGGGGACAATGAGCAGTTCTTC. Translation gives CASRPSQRGDNEQFF.

This clonotype was seen at least ten times. The chain is built from TRBV20-1 and TRBJ2-3, with TRBD2 matching over 10 bases. J was trimmed by 4 bases and V by 1 base; bases with no gene match: 11. Germline values: CDR1 DFQATT, CDR2 SNEGSKA (reference sequence). This CDR3 has 17 residues. The CDR3 coding sequence is TGCAGTGCTAGAGTCCCCCTAGCGGGAGTAGCCTCAGATACGCAGTATTTT. The encoded protein is CSARVPLAGVASDTQYF.

There are many counts of this clonotype. The chain has TRBV2 and TRBJ2-7; TRBD1 matches at 9 bases. Germline lookup yields CDR1 SNHLY and CDR2 FYNNEI. Trimming at V came to 3 bases and at J to 13 bases, leaving 10 bases not matched to a gene. The length of the CDR3 is 13 residues. The CDR3 sequence is CASSELEDRGKYF. CDR3 in DNA: TGTGCCAGCAGTGAGCTCGAAGACAGGGGGAAATACTTC.

There are many counts of this clonotype. The chain uses TRBV7-2 and TRBJ1-3; D not certain. The germline gives CDR1 SGHTA, CDR2 FQGNSA. This CDR3 spans 15 amino acids. Trimming stripped 0 bases from V and 0 bases from J, with 6 bases between. The CDR3 sequence is CASSLAHTSGNTIYF. In nucleotides, the CDR3 is TGTGCCAGCAGCTTAGCGCACACCTCTGGAAACACCATATATTTT. Using reference TRBV7-2 and TRBJ1-3 for the parts outside the CDR3, the full variable domain is GAGVSQSPSNKVTEKGKDVELRCDPISGHTALYWYRQSLGQGLEFLIYFQGNSAPDKSGLPSDRFSAERTGGSVSTLTIQRTQQEDSAVYLCASSLAHTSGNTIYFGEGSWLTVV.

This clonotype was found many times. The V and J genes are TRBV12-3 or TRBV12-4 and TRBJ2-7, with TRBD2 matching over 10 bases. The V and J ends lost 5 bases and 7 bases, in that order; junction bases with no gene match: 11. The CDR3 loop spans 15 amino acids. The CDR3 spells CASSPQRGGAGEQYF. The DNA of the CDR3 is TGTGCCAGCAGTCCCCAGCGGGGGGGGGCCGGGGAGCAGTACTTC.

This clonotype has ten or more counts. The chain employs TRBV11-2 and TRBJ2-5; TRBD2 might be the D (5 bases). The germline V and J ends were trimmed by 0 bases and 9 bases, with 11 bases remaining between them. This CDR3 region has 13 residues. Germline V gives CDR1 SGHAT, CDR2 FQNNGV. CDR3 region: CASSLDPGLPQYF. The CDR3 coding sequence is TGTGCCAGCAGCTTAGATCCCGGACTTCCCCAGTACTTC.

This clonotype was seen ten or more times. This chain joins TRBV3-1 and TRBJ2-1, with 10 bases that match TRBD2. The ends lost 0 bases at V and 7 bases at J; junction bases unmatched: 6. There are 16 residues in the CDR3. Germline values: CDR1 LGHDT, CDR2 YNNKEL (reference sequence). The CDR3 loop reads CASSQELLAGSNEQFF. The CDR3 bases are TGTGCCAGCAGCCAAGAGTTACTAGCGGGATCAAATGAGCAGTTCTTC.

This clonotype appeared many times. The chain joins TRBV7-2 to TRBJ2-5, with D perhaps TRBD2 (6 bases). Trimming pared 5 bases from V and 5 bases from J, leaving 18 bases between. Germline V gives CDR1 SGHTA, CDR2 FQGNSA. This CDR3 comprises 15 residues. CDR3 nucleotides: TGTGCCAGCAGCCCCCAGACTACTCGGGGGGAGACCCAGTACTTC. Translation gives CASSPQTTRGETQYF.

There are many counts of this clonotype. This chain joins TRBV20-1 and TRBJ2-7, with a tentative D call TRBD1 (5 bases). Germline assignment: CDR1 DFQATT and CDR2 SNEGSKA (reference sequence). The V end was cut by 6 bases, the J end by 7 bases, with 10 bases between. This CDR3 spans 10 amino acids. CDR3 region: CSARVEEQYF. The CDR3 DNA reads as TGCAGTGCCAGGGTGGAAGAGCAGTACTTC.

This clonotype occurred many times. The chain combines TRBV20-1 with TRBJ2-2, with D tentatively TRBD2 (5 bases). The V end was cut by 0 bases, the J end by 6 bases, with 14 bases between. The CDR3 extends over 15 amino acids. Per germline, CDR1 DFQATT and CDR2 SNEGSKA (reference sequence). The CDR3 sequence is CSARDSSWGPGELFF. CDR3 coding DNA: TGCAGTGCTAGAGATTCTAGCTGGGGTCCCGGGGAGCTGTTTTTT.

This clonotype was counted ten times or more. The rearrangement joins TRBV7-2 to TRBJ2-7; D is ambiguous. CDR1 SGHTA and CDR2 FQGNSA come from the germline V gene. With 4 bases removed from V and 0 bases from J, the gap between germline ends came to 10 bases. The CDR3 has 14 residues. CDR3 sequence: CASSSNSVSYEQYF. In DNA form, the CDR3 reads TGTGCCAGCAGCTCAAATTCAGTCTCCTACGAGCAGTACTTC.

This clonotype has at least ten counts. The chain uses TRBV12-3 or TRBV12-4 and TRBJ2-7; tentatively, D is TRBD1 (6 bases). V shed 7 bases and J shed 2 bases, with 12 bases lying between them. The CDR3 runs to 13 residues. DNA of the CDR3: TGTGCCAGCACTGACAGGTTAGCCTACGAGCAGTACTTC. Protein product: CASTDRLAYEQYF.

This clonotype was seen repeatedly, ten times or more. The chain recombines TRBV10-3 with TRBJ2-7, with 7 bases identical to TRBD1. The CDR3 sequence is 14 residues long. Per germline, CDR1 ENHRY and CDR2 SYGVKD. The V segment lost 6 bases and the J segment 3 bases; nucleotides outside the gene matches: 8. The CDR3 sequence is CAIRRDREYYEQYF. The CDR3 bases are TGTGCCATCAGGAGGGACAGAGAGTACTACGAGCAGTACTTC.

In its sample, this clonotype was seen many times. The rearrangement joins TRBV20-1 to TRBJ2-5, with D unresolved. The V gene lost 6 bases and the J gene lost 3 bases, with 8 bases spanning the gap. The germline V gene has CDR1 DFQATT and CDR2 SNEGSKA (reference sequence). This CDR3 has 11 residues. This chain's CDR3 is CSAPRKETQYF. The CDR3 nucleotides read TGCAGTGCGCCCAGGAAAGAGACCCAGTACTTC.

This clonotype was seen repeatedly, ten times or more. The V gene is TRBV29-1, the J gene TRBJ2-1; D is undetermined. Trimming pared 6 bases from V and 2 bases from J, leaving 11 bases between. CDR3 size: 13 residues. CDR1 is SQVTM, CDR2 ANQGSEA, per germline. The CDR3 coding sequence is TGCAGCGTCAAGGGTAGGGCCTACAATGAGCAGTTCTTC. Encoded protein: CSVKGRAYNEQFF.

This clonotype was counted a single time. An end of the junction differs from the germline gene, which may be a read error. V usage is TRBV7-9 and J usage is TRBJ1-4; no firm D call. The CDR3 sequence is 16 residues long. Germline V gene sequence: CDR1 SEHNR, CDR2 FQNEAQ (reference sequence). CDR3: CAISDYSGRANEKLFF. CDR3 coding DNA: TGTGCCATCAGCGATTATAGTGGCCGGGCTAATGAAAAACTGTTTTTT.